This T cell receptor (beta chain) is drawn from a study of cytomegalovirus exposure and HLA in healthy donors. PCR involved 60 Vbeta and 13 Jbeta primers. Measured with immunoSEQ multiplex PCR; TCRdb has only the in-frame clones, and not every one. The data contain about 190,000 clones, around 77% of them seen just once; the ten biggest clones take up 1.5% to 2%. As for the donors, each was a healthy bone marrow donor. The V end lost 5 bases, the J end lost 6 bases, and 18 bases lay between the germline ends. The CDR3 extends over 15 amino acids. The germline CDR1 and CDR2 sequences are SGHRS and YFSETQ.

This receptor was obtained from a young woman in good health and CMV-seronegative. The genes are TRBV5-1 and TRBJ2-1; tentative D call: TRBD1 (5 bases). What was sequenced was PBMCs. CDR3 in amino acids: CASSLSQGLINEQFF. As DNA, the CDR3 is TGCGCCAGCAGTTTGTCCCAGGGATTAATCAATGAGCAGTTCTTC.